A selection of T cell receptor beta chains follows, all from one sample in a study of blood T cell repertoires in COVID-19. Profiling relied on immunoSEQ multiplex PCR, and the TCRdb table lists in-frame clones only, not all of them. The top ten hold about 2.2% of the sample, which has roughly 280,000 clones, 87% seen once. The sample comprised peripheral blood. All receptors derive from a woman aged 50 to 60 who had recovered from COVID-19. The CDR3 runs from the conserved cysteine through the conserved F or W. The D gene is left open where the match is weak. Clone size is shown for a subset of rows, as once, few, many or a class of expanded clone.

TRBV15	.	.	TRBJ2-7	TGTGCCACCAGCACCCGACAAGCCTCCTACGAGCAGTACTTC	CATSTRQASYEQYF
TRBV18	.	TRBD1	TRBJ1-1	TGTGCCAGCTCACCGAATTTGCCGGGACAGGGATTCACTGAAGCTTTCTTT	CASSPNLPGQGFTEAFF
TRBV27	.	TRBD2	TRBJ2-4	TGTGCCAGCAGTAAACTAGCGGGGTTCGGAAACATTCAGTACTTC	CASSKLAGFGNIQYF
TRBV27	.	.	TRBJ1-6	TGTGCCAGCAGTCTTTCCCAGGGACCCCTCCACTTT	CASSLSQGPLHF
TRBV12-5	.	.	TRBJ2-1	TGTGCTAGTGGTTTTCCCTTCTCCCCCTACAATGAGCAGTTCTTC	CASGFPFSPYNEQFF
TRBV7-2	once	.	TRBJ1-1	TGTGCCAGCAGCCCGTGGGGGGAGGGCACTGAAGCTTTCTTT	CASSPWGEGTEAFF
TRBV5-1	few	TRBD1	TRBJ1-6	TGCGCCAGCAGCTTGGTTGGACAGGGGGCGGATCCCCTCCACTTT	CASSLVGQGADPLHF
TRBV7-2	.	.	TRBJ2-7	TGTGCCAGCAGCTTGCCGGGACACCCAACCTACGAGCAGTACTTC	CASSLPGHPTYEQYF
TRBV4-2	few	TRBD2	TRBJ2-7	TGTGCCAGCAGCCAAGAAACTAGCGGTGCCCCAGGGTACGAGCAGTACTTC	CASSQETSGAPGYEQYF
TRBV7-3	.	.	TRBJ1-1	TGTGCCAGCAGCTTACACGGGGGGAACACTGAAGCTTTCTTT	CASSLHGGNTEAFF
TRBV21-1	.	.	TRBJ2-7	TGTGCCAGCAGATTAGATAATCCTAGCGGGCGATTCTCCTACGAGCAGTACTTC	CASRLDNPSGRFSYEQYF
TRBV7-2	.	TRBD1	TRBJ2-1	TGTGCCAGCAGCTTGACAGGGTCCTCAATGATTAAGCAGTTCTTC	CASSLTGSSMIKQFF
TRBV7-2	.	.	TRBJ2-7	TGTGCCAGCAGCTCCCGTCGACAGGCCTACGAGCAGTACTTC	CASSSRRQAYEQYF
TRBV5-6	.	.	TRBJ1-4	TGTGCCAGCAGCTTAGGCCAGGGGATGAATGAAAAACTGTTTTTT	CASSLGQGMNEKLFF
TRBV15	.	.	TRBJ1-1	TGTGCCACCAGCTCGCCGCGGAACACTGAAGCTTTCTTT	CATSSPRNTEAFF
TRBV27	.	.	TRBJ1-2	TGTGCCAGCAGTGCCCTCGGGGGTGGCTATGGCTACACCTTC	CASSALGGGYGYTF
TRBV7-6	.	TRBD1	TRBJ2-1	TGTGCCAGCAGCTTAGGGGACAGGGGGACCAATGAGCAGTTCTTC	CASSLGDRGTNEQFF
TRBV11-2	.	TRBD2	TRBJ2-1	TGTGCCAGCAGCACGGGGGTAGCGGGACCCTACAATGAGCAGTTCTTC	CASSTGVAGPYNEQFF
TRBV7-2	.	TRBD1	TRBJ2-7	TGTGCCAGCAGCCGCGGGGACAGGAGCTCCTACGAGCAGTACTTC	CASSRGDRSSYEQYF
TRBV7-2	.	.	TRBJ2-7	TGTGCCAGCAGCGGAGCTCCCGTCGAGCAGTACTTC	CASSGAPVEQYF
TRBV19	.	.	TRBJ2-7	TGTGCCAGTAGTATAAAAGGGGGAGCCTACGAGCAGTACTTC	CASSIKGGAYEQYF
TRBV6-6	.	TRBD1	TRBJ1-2	TGTGCCAGCAGGACGGGACAGGGGGCGTCCTATGGCTACACCTTC	CASRTGQGASYGYTF
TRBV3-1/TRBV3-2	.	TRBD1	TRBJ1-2	TGTGCCAGTCGACAGGGTATGACCTATGGCTACACCTTC	CASRQGMTYGYTF
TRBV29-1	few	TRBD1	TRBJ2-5	TGCAGCGCTAAAAAGACAGGGCGAGAGACCCAGTACTTC	CSAKKTGRETQYF
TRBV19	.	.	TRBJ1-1	TGTGCCAGTAGTATATTTCATCGGGGGAACACTGAAGCTTTCTTT	CASSIFHRGNTEAFF
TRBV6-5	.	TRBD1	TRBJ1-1	TGTGCCAGCAGAAGTGGGACAGGGGGCACTGAAGCTTTCTTT	CASRSGTGGTEAFF
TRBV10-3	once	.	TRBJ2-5	TGTGCCACGGGGGGCGGCAGGTTTGTGGTAGGGGAGACCCAGTACTTC	CATGGGRFVVGETQYF
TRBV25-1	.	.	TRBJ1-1	TGTGCCAGCAGTGAATTCAACGCAGAGGAATATTTT	CASSEFNAEEYF
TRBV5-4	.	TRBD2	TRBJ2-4	TGTGCCAGCAGCTCAGGGGTAGCGGGAGGGCAATCCAAAAACATTCAGTACTTC	CASSSGVAGGQSKNIQYF
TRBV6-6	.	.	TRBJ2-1	TGTGCCAGCAGTTACCCGGACAGACGTACCAATGAGCAGTTCTTC	CASSYPDRRTNEQFF
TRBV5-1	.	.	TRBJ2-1	TGCGCCAGCAGCTTGGGACAAGGAAGTGAGCAGTTCTTC	CASSLGQGSEQFF
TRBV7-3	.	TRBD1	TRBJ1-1	TGTGCCAGCAGCTTTACAGGGGGATTGAACACTGAAGCTTTCTTT	CASSFTGGLNTEAFF
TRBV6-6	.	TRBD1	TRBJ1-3	TGTGCCAGCAGCCACGGCGGGACAGGGGGAAACACCATATATTTT	CASSHGGTGGNTIYF
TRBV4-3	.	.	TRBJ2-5	TGCGCCAGCAGCCAGGAAAGACAGGCCGGGGAGACCCAGTACTTC	CASSQERQAGETQYF